This section outlines one T cell receptor (beta chain) sequence together with its context. Other nucleotide sequences in the sample specify the same CDR3. The Seattle site enrolled patients during active infection and followed them longitudinally. How the authors handled the data: Amplification of reference gene primers provided the estimated nucleated cell counts. The method was immunoSEQ multiplex PCR; TCRdb's version includes in-frame clones alone and lacks a portion of them. V, J and clone size are taken as reported in that table, and D and trimming were inferred from the DNA itself. The sample lists around 310,000 clones, about nine tenths occurring once. The data were obtained in a study of blood T cell repertoires in COVID-19. Study summary: Samples taken during acute and convalescent COVID-19 were collected in the United States, Italy and Spain. T cells, B-cell-depleted T cells, or PBMCs provided the cDNA or gDNA that served as material.

The V gene end was trimmed by 5 bases and the J gene end by 2 bases; junction bases not matched to a gene: 5. The germline CDR1 and CDR2 sequences are MDHEN and SYDVKM. The CDR3 has 16 residues. The chain is built from TRBV28 and TRBJ2-7, with 14 bases matching TRBD2. The TCR comes from a woman aged 30 to 39 with COVID-19, enrolled during active disease. Sequencing was done on a sample of peripheral blood. The CDR3, as DNA: TGTGCCAGCAGTCCTCGACTAGCGGGAGGGCCCTACGAGCAGTACTTC. Translated, it gives CASSPRLAGGPYEQYF.